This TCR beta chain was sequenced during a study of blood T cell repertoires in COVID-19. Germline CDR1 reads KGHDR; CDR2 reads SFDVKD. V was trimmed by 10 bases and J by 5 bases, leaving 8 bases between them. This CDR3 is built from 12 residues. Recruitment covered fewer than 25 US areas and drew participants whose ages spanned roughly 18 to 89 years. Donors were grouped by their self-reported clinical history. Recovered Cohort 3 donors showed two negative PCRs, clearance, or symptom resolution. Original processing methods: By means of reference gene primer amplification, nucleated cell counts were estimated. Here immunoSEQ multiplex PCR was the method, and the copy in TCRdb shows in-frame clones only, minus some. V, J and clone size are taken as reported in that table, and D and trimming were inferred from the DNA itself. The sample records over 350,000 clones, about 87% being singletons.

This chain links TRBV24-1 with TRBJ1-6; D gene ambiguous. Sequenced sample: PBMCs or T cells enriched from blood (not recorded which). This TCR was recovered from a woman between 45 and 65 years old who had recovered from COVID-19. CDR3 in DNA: TGTGCCACGTCGCCAGATAATTCACCCCTCCACTTT. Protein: CATSPDNSPLHF.